This entry lists 22 T cell receptor beta chains sequenced from one sample in a study of immune characterization of retroperitoneal liposarcoma. TCRdb redid the calling of the PCR reads with MiXCR, one entry per CDR3 protein. The repertoire consists of around 11,000 distinct CDR3 sequences, with around 35% occurring once and the leading ten covering over 9%. The sample comprised tumor tissue. These receptors all come from a female donor with retroperitoneal liposarcoma.

The CDR3 sequence is CASSSQPGQGGAREADTQYF. The CDR3 bases are TGTGCCAGCAGCTCACAACCGGGACAGGGGGGGGCCAGGGAGGCAGATACGCAGTATTTT. The genes are TRBV7-3 and TRBJ2-3; 11 bases are shared with TRBD1. Unmatched junction bases numbered 19, after V lost 4 bases and J lost 4 bases. Germline CDR1 reads SGHTA; CDR2 reads FQGTGA. This CDR3 comprises 20 residues.

The chain's CDR3 is CASPGLAGGGGDTQYF. The CDR3 DNA reads TGTGCCAGTCCGGGACTAGCGGGAGGGGGGGGAGATACGCAGTATTTT. This chain uses TRBV6-1 with TRBJ2-3; 16 positions match TRBD2. Germline V gene sequence: CDR1 MNHNS, CDR2 SASEGT. V trimming: 9 bases; J trimming: 5 bases; junction bases outside the gene matches: 8. The CDR3 totals 16 residues.

The V gene is TRBV12-3 or TRBV12-4, the J gene TRBJ1-2; perhaps TRBD1 as D (5 bases). The V gene lost 6 bases and the J gene lost 2 bases, with 10 bases spanning the gap. The CDR3 spans 13 residues. The CDR3 bases are TGTGCCAGCAGCCCCAGGGTAAACTATGGCTACACCTTC. It translates to CASSPRVNYGYTF.

This clonotype was seen a handful of times. This chain joins TRBV6-1 and TRBJ2-4; D is possibly TRBD1 or TRBD2 (5 bases each). CDR1 MNHNS and CDR2 SASEGT come from the germline V gene. V lost 5 bases and J 13 bases, leaving 24 bases between the germline ends. The CDR3 has 15 residues. The CDR3 bases are TGTGCCAGCAGTCCGGGGACCTCCTGGACCGGGGAGCAGTACTTC. As protein: CASSPGTSWTGEQYF.

The rearrangement uses TRBV6-1 and TRBJ2-1; 8 bases match TRBD2. Germline assignment: CDR1 MNHNS and CDR2 SASEGT. Trimming removed 4 bases from V and 10 bases from J; junction bases left unmatched: 12. The CDR3 contains 15 residues. CDR3 sequence: CASSGIAGQLYEQFF. The CDR3 nucleotides are TGTGCCAGCAGTGGAATAGCGGGACAACTCTACGAGCAGTTCTTC.

This clonotype was seen a handful of times. This chain uses TRBV6-5 with TRBJ2-3, with 7 positions matching TRBD2. The CDR3 spans 14 residues. Germline V gives CDR1 MNHEY, CDR2 SVGAGI. The ends lost 5 bases at V and 0 bases at J; junction bases unmatched: 2. The DNA of the CDR3 is TGTGCCAGCAGTGTGCGGGGGAGCACAGATACGCAGTATTTT. This translates into CASSVRGSTDTQYF.

The V and J genes are TRBV27 and TRBJ2-1; unclear D gene. The CDR3 consists of 15 residues. With 2 bases removed from V and 2 bases from J, the gap between germline ends came to 10 bases. CDR1 and CDR2 from the germline V gene are MNHEY and SMNVEV (reference sequence). CDR3: CASSLGPPAYNEQFF. CDR3 DNA sequence: TGTGCCAGCAGTTTAGGACCACCAGCCTACAATGAGCAGTTCTTC.

The CDR3 DNA sequence: TGTGCCTGCCAGCACCCTGCAACTGAAGCTTTCTTT. Encoded protein: CACQHPATEAFF. The chain couples TRBV6-9 to TRBJ1-1; D gene ambiguous. Germline V gene lookup returns CDR1 MNHGY and CDR2 SVAAGI. The CDR3 runs 12 residues. V shed 11 bases and J shed 5 bases, with 15 bases lying between them.

A few counts support this clonotype. The CDR3 loop reads CASSRRNTEAFF. The CDR3, as DNA: TGTGCCAGCAGCCGCAGGAACACTGAAGCTTTCTTT. The V call is TRBV6-1, the J call TRBJ1-1; unclear D gene. Per the germline V gene, CDR1 is MNHNS and CDR2 is SASEGT. The CDR3 totals 12 residues. The germline V and J ends were trimmed by 6 bases and 1 base, with 6 bases remaining between them.

In its sample, this clonotype is medium-sized. The chain recombines TRBV11-3 with TRBJ2-4, with D hard to call. The J call is uncertain, as TRBJ2-7 better fits the DNA end. In germline, CDR1 is SGHNT, CDR2 YENEEA. The CDR3 loop spans 14 amino acids. CDR3 protein: CASSPLGGGYEQYF. The CDR3 DNA sequence: TGTGCCAGCAGTCCCCTCGGTGGTGGCTACGAGCAGTACTTC.

The chain carries TRBV6-5 and TRBJ2-1; the match to TRBD1 covers 8 bases. V lost 2 bases, J lost 10 bases, and 7 bases stayed unmatched. The CDR3 has 14 residues. Germline CDR1 MNHEY, CDR2 SVGAGI. The CDR3 DNA is TGTGCCAGCAGTTACCAGGGGGCCGGAGACGAGCAGTTCTTC. Residues: CASSYQGAGDEQFF.

This clonotype was seen a few times. The V and J genes are TRBV10-1 and TRBJ2-1; 7 bases map to TRBD2. The CDR3 has 14 residues. Germline V gene lookup returns CDR1 WNHNN and CDR2 SYGVQD (reference sequence). Losses at the gene ends were 4 bases for V and 1 base for J; bases not matched to a gene: 1. The CDR3 nucleotides read TGCGCCAGCAGTGGCGGGGGTTCCTACAATGAGCAGTTCTTC. It codes for CASSGGGSYNEQFF.

The gene calls are TRBV6-1 and TRBJ1-2; D ambiguous. The CDR3 is 12 residues long. V lost 5 bases and J lost 6, with 10 bases in between. Germline lookup yields CDR1 MNHNS and CDR2 SASEGT. In nucleotides, the CDR3 is TGTGCCAGCAGTCACACAGTTGATGGCTACACCTTC. Protein: CASSHTVDGYTF.

The chain carries TRBV7-3 and TRBJ2-1; D may be TRBD1 or TRBD2 (5 bases each). V was clipped by 5 bases and J by 5 bases, with 22 bases between them. The CDR3 has 17 amino acids. Per the germline V gene, CDR1 is SGHTA and CDR2 is FQGTGA. The CDR3 sequence: CASSLHPPRGPNNEQFF. The DNA of the CDR3 is TGTGCCAGCAGCCTTCATCCTCCGAGGGGCCCCAACAATGAGCAGTTCTTC. Full variable domain (missing parts from reference TRBV7-3 and TRBJ2-1): GAGVSQTPSNKVTEKGKYVELRCDPISGHTALYWYRQSLGQGPEFLIYFQGTGAADDSGLPNDRFFAVRPEGSVSTLKIQRTERGDSAVYLCASSLHPPRGPNNEQFFGPGTRLTVL.

This clonotype was counted once. The rearrangement uses TRBV10-1 and TRBJ2-1; 7 positions match TRBD2. Gene TRBJ2-5 matches the end of the DNA better, so the J call may be wrong. There are 15 residues in the CDR3. Per the germline V gene, CDR1 is WNHNN and CDR2 is SYGVQD (reference sequence). CDR3 bases: TGCGCCAGCAGTGACCGCGGGAGTGAAGGACAGACCCAGTACTTC. As protein: CASSDRGSEGQTQYF.

The chain joins TRBV12-3 or TRBV12-4 to TRBJ2-4, with TRBD1 matching 9 bases. TRBJ2-1 matches the DNA end more closely, so the J call is doubtful. This CDR3 is 14 amino acids long. The CDR3, as DNA: TGTGCCAGCAGTTCCCGACAGGGGGTCAATGAGCAGTTCTTC. This codes for CASSSRQGVNEQFF.

The chain joins TRBV6-6 to TRBJ2-1; 8 bases map to TRBD1. CDR1 is MNHNY, CDR2 SVGAGI, per germline (reference sequence). The CDR3 has 15 amino acids. Unmatched junction bases numbered 4, after V lost 5 bases and J lost 1 base. CDR3 in amino acids: CASSVTGGSYNEQFF. CDR3 DNA: TGTGCCAGCAGTGTCACAGGGGGTTCCTACAATGAGCAGTTCTTC.

This rearrangement joins TRBV6-6 to TRBJ2-1; 9 bases align to TRBD1. The DNA end favors TRBJ2-5, so the J call may be wrong. The CDR3 has 16 amino acids. CDR1 and CDR2 from the germline V gene are MNHNY and SVGAGI (reference sequence). CDR3 residues: CASSSRDRVGGGTQYF. DNA for the CDR3: TGTGCCAGCAGTTCCCGGGACAGGGTAGGAGGCGGGACCCAGTACTTC.

V gene TRBV6-1 combines with J gene TRBJ1-6; TRBD1 aligns across 8 bases. Per the germline V gene, CDR1 is MNHNS and CDR2 is SASEGT. Losses at the gene ends were 5 bases for V and 8 bases for J; bases not matched to a gene: 11. This CDR3 has 16 amino acids. The CDR3 spells CASSPQGAALYSPLHF. Here the CDR3 DNA reads TGTGCCAGCAGTCCCCAGGGGGCGGCTCTATATTCACCCCTCCACTTT.

The table lists this clonotype with many counts. The chain recombines TRBV11-3 with TRBJ2-7; perhaps TRBD1 as D (5 bases). The V end lost 4 bases, the J end lost 3 bases, and 10 bases lay between the germline ends. The CDR3 is 13 residues long. Germline lookup yields CDR1 SGHNT and CDR2 YENEEA. CDR3 DNA: TGTGCCAGCAGCTCTGGACACCGCTACGAGCAGTACTTC. The encoded protein is CASSSGHRYEQYF. Using reference TRBV11-3 and TRBJ2-7 for the parts outside the CDR3, the full variable domain is EAGVVQSPRYKIIEKKQPVAFWCNPISGHNTLYWYLQNLGQGPELLIRYENEEAVDDSQLPKDRFSAERLKGVDSTLKIQPAELGDSAVYLCASSSGHRYEQYFGPGTRLTVT.

The chain uses TRBV25-1 and TRBJ2-2; 7 bases are a match to TRBD2. The ends lost 0 bases at V and 1 base at J; junction bases unmatched: 5. Germline V gene sequence: CDR1 MGHDK, CDR2 SYGVNS. The CDR3 consists of 17 residues. The CDR3 protein is CASSEYGRGGNTGELFF. The DNA of the CDR3 is TGTGCCAGCAGTGAATACGGCCGCGGGGGGAACACCGGGGAGCTGTTTTTT.

With respect to this clonotype: The CDR3 ends on some other residue instead of the conserved phenylalanine or tryptophan, so this is likely a read error. The DNA is omitted, as the CDR3 cannot be located on it reliably, and the CDR3 follows TCRdb's listing. The chain is built from TRBV6-1 and TRBJ2-5; the DNA was not used to check the table's D call, TRBD1. Looked up from germline, CDR1 is MNHNS and CDR2 is SASEGT. The length of the CDR3 is 15 amino acids, counting both ends. The chain's CDR3 is CASSEGSGAQETQYL.